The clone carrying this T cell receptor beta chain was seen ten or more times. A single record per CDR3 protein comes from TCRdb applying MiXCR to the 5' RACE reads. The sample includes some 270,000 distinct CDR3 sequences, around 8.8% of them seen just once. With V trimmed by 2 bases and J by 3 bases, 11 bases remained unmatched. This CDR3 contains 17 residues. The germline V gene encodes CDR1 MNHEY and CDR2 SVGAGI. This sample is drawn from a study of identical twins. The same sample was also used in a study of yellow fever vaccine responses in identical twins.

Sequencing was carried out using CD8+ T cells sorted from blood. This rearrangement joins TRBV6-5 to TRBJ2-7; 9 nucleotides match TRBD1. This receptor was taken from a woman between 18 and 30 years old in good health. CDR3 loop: CASSYDSASGQGYEQYF. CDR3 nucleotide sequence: TGTGCCAGCAGTTACGATTCGGCTTCGGGACAGGGCTACGAGCAGTACTTC.